The rows below give T cell receptor beta chains drawn from one sample of a study of OX40 agonist ivuxolimab in advanced cancers. The protocol was immunoSEQ multiplex PCR, while the TCRdb copy is restricted to in-frame clones and leaves out a portion. The table records fewer than 95,000 clones, around 90% of them present only once. Sequencing used CD4+ or CD8+ T cells sorted from blood, obtained in a trial of the OX40 agonist ivuxolimab. The origin of the receptors is an adult with an advanced solid tumor such as melanoma, head and neck, liver or kidney cancer. The CDR3 runs from the conserved cysteine through the conserved F or W. Each record gives: clone size, J gene, V gene, D gene, CDR3 DNA, CDR3 protein. D genes are given only for firm matches. The size entry is marked missing in some rows and otherwise reads once, few, many or a size class.

-	TRBJ2-7	TRBV4-1	-	TGCGCCAGCAGCCAAGAGGGCGGACAGGAGCAGTACTTC	CASSQEGGQEQYF
-	TRBJ2-7	TRBV5-4	TRBD1	TGTGCCAGCAGCTCAGGGACAGGGGGCTCTGTCTCCCACGAGCAGTACTTC	CASSSGTGGSVSHEQYF
-	TRBJ2-7	TRBV5-6	-	TGTGCCAGCAGCTTGGAGGTTCCTAACCTTCACATCTACGAGCAGTACTTC	CASSLEVPNLHIYEQYF
-	TRBJ2-3	TRBV7-3	-	TGTGCCAGCAGCTTAACGGACAGAGGAGATACGCAGTATTTT	CASSLTDRGDTQYF
-	TRBJ2-1	TRBV28	TRBD2	TGTGCCAGCGACGGACTAGCGGGAGGGACCTCCTACAATGAGCAGTTCTTC	CASDGLAGGTSYNEQFF
-	TRBJ2-2	TRBV7-2	TRBD1	TGTGCCAGCAGCGGGAATAGACAGGGCTGGGAGCTGTTTTTT	CASSGNRQGWELFF
few	TRBJ1-1	TRBV30	-	TGTGCCTGGAGGAGGACATTATCGAACACTGAAGCTTTCTTT	CAWRRTLSNTEAFF
-	TRBJ1-1	TRBV6-5	-	TGTGCCAGCAGTGCTAGGGGCGTCCTGAACACTGAAGCTTTCTTT	CASSARGVLNTEAFF
once	TRBJ2-2	TRBV6-5	-	TGTGCCAGCAGTTACGGTCGTCGACAGAACACCGGGGAGCTGTTTTTT	CASSYGRRQNTGELFF
-	TRBJ2-5	TRBV19	-	TGTGCCAGTACCATAAAGGGGTCCTGGGGAGGACAAGAGACCCAGTACTTC	CASTIKGSWGGQETQYF
-	TRBJ2-7	TRBV27	-	TGTGCCAGCAGTTCTTCAGGGTCGGACTACGAGCAGTACTTC	CASSSSGSDYEQYF
-	TRBJ2-3	TRBV7-6	TRBD2	TGTGCCAGCAGCTTGCAGCGGGGGGGGACCACAGATACGCAGTATTTT	CASSLQRGGTTDTQYF
-	TRBJ2-7	TRBV6-1	-	TGTGCCAGCGGCCTCGTTAGAGCCTCCACCTACGAGCAGTACTTC	CASGLVRASTYEQYF
-	TRBJ2-7	TRBV4-1	-	TGCGCCAGCAGCCCCGAGGGCGGGAAACCCTACGAGCAGTACTTC	CASSPEGGKPYEQYF
-	TRBJ1-5	TRBV7-6	-	TGTGCCAGCAGCTTTAGGACCGGGTTCGATCAGCCCCAGCATTTT	CASSFRTGFDQPQHF
-	TRBJ2-7	TRBV4-1	TRBD1	TGCGCCAGCAGCCAAGATTCGGGGACAGGGAACTACGAGCAGTACTTC	CASSQDSGTGNYEQYF
-	TRBJ1-1	TRBV5-1	-	TGCGCCAGCAGCGAGGGACTGGCGTTCGCTGAAGCTTTCTTT	CASSEGLAFAEAFF
-	TRBJ2-7	TRBV5-1	-	TGCGCCAGCAGCTTGAAGGGGCCCTACGAGCAGTACTTC	CASSLKGPYEQYF
once	TRBJ2-1	TRBV9	-	TGTGCCAGCAGCGTCCCGGACCAGGAGGATGAGCAGTTCTTC	CASSVPDQEDEQFF
-	TRBJ2-3	TRBV5-4	-	TGTGCCAGCAGCTTCGGGCAGACAGATACGCAGTATTTT	CASSFGQTDTQYF
-	TRBJ1-3	TRBV29-1	TRBD1	TGCAGCGTTGGTGGGACAGGGGACTCAACAACAATCTCTGGAAACACCATATATTTT	CSVGGTGDSTTISGNTIYF
-	TRBJ1-4	TRBV29-1	-	TGCAGCGTCGGACCCGGTTTGGGCGTCGGAGAAAAACTGTTTTTT	CSVGPGLGVGEKLFF
-	TRBJ1-6	TRBV25-1	-	TGTGCCAGCAGTGAATTAGATTCTTCACCCCTCCACTTT	CASSELDSSPLHF
-	TRBJ2-3	TRBV27	-	TGTGCCAGCAGTTTATCAACAGGACTGAGCACAGATACGCAGTATTTT	CASSLSTGLSTDTQYF
-	TRBJ2-1	TRBV5-1	-	TGCGCCAGCAGCTTCACAACCTACAATGAGCAGTTCTTC	CASSFTTYNEQFF
-	TRBJ1-5	TRBV5-8	-	TGTGCCAGCAGCTTGGGGTTTTATAGCAATCAGCCCCAGCATTTT	CASSLGFYSNQPQHF
-	TRBJ2-7	TRBV19	-	TGTGCCAGTAGCCCGACGACAGACTCGTTCTACGAGCAGTACTTC	CASSPTTDSFYEQYF
-	TRBJ2-7	TRBV7-6	-	TGTGCCAGCACCGCGCTTAGGGGTTCTGGTCGGGACCCGTCAGAGGAGCAGTACTTC	CASTALRGSGRDPSEEQYF
-	TRBJ2-1	TRBV5-6	-	TGTGCCAGCAGCTTGGACGGAGCGGTTAGCTCCTACAATGAGCAGTTCTTC	CASSLDGAVSSYNEQFF
-	TRBJ1-2	TRBV27	TRBD1	TGTGCCGGCAGTGTGGGACAGGGGGCGGGCTATGGCTACACCTTC	CAGSVGQGAGYGYTF
once	TRBJ2-1	TRBV5-5	-	TGTGCCAGCAGCTTTTTTACTGCTAGCTACTCCTACAATGAGCAGTTCTTC	CASSFFTASYSYNEQFF
-	TRBJ2-7	TRBV27	TRBD2	TGTGCCAGCAGTTTGGGAGGGGCCTTACGAGGGCAGTACTTC	CASSLGGALRGQYF
-	TRBJ1-3	TRBV30	TRBD1	TGTGCCTGGAGAGGGACAGGGGTTGGAAACACCATATATTTT	CAWRGTGVGNTIYF
-	TRBJ2-3	TRBV29-1	-	TGCAGCGTTGAACCCAAGACAGGTGAGGGCTACACAGATACGCAGTATTTT	CSVEPKTGEGYTDTQYF
-	TRBJ2-2	TRBV27	TRBD2	TGTGCCAGCAGTCCCCTAGGGACTAGCGGGGGCCGGAGGTACACCGGGGAGCTGTTTTTT	CASSPLGTSGGRRYTGELFF
-	TRBJ2-5	TRBV29-1	-	TGCAGCGTTGATTGGACTCGGGAGACCCAGTACTTC	CSVDWTRETQYF
-	TRBJ1-2	TRBV28	-	TGTGCCAGCAGTTTTATCTCCAGGGGCCATGGCTACACCTTC	CASSFISRGHGYTF
-	TRBJ2-3	TRBV4-1	-	TGCGCCAGCAGCCAAGCTCCAGGGCCAGATACGCAGTATTTT	CASSQAPGPDTQYF
-	TRBJ2-1	TRBV6-5	-	TGTGCCAGCAGTTACTCGGACTGGAATGAGCAGTTCTTC	CASSYSDWNEQFF
-	TRBJ1-1	TRBV4-2	TRBD1	TGTGCCAGCAGCCAACGACAGGGTTTGAACACTGAAGCTTTCTTT	CASSQRQGLNTEAFF
-	TRBJ1-4	TRBV27	-	TGTGCCAGCAGTTTTTTAGGGGCACGGTGGAATGAAAAACTGTTTTTT	CASSFLGARWNEKLFF
-	TRBJ2-1	TRBV2	TRBD2	TGTGCCAGCAGAGAAACTAGCGGGACCAACTACAATGAGCAGTTCTTC	CASRETSGTNYNEQFF
-	TRBJ2-7	TRBV7-9	TRBD1	TGTGCCAGCAGCCGGGACAGGGAGATATACGAGCAGTACTTC	CASSRDREIYEQYF
-	TRBJ2-1	TRBV19	-	TGTGCCAGTAGTATGGGGGTTTGGCGGGGAAACAATGAGCAGTTCTTC	CASSMGVWRGNNEQFF